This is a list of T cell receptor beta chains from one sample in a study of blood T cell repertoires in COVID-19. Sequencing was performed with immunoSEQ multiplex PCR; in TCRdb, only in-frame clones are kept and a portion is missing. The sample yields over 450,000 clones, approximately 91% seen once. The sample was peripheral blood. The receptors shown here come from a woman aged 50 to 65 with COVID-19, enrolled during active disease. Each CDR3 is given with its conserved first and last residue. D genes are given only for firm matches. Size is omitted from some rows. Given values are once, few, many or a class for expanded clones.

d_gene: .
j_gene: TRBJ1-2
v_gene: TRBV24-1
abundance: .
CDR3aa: CATSDERQYGYTF
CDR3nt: TGTGCCACCAGTGATGAGAGACAGTATGGCTACACCTTC

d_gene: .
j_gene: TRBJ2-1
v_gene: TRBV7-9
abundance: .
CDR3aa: CASSLVVGQGENEQFF
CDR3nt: TGTGCCAGCAGCTTAGTAGTAGGGCAGGGCGAAAATGAGCAGTTCTTC

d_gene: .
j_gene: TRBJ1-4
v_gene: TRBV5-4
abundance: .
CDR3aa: CASSLGTDEKLFF
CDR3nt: TGTGCCAGCAGCTTGGGGACAGATGAAAAACTGTTTTTT

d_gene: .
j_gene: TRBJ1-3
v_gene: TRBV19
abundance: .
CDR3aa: CASSMGLTSGNTIYF
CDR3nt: TGTGCCAGTAGTATGGGCCTAACATCTGGAAACACCATATATTTT

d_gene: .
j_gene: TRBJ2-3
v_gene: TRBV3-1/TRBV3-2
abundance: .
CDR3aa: CASSPSPGLHVYTQYF
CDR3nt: TGTGCCAGCAGCCCCAGCCCGGGACTCCACGTCTATACGCAGTATTTT

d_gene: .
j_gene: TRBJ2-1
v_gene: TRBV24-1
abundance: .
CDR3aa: CATSDSRYRGGAAYNEQFF
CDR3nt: TGTGCCACCAGTGATTCGCGGTATCGAGGCGGGGCCGCCTACAATGAGCAGTTCTTC

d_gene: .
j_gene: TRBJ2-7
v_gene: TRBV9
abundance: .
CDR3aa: CASSVAPGVDEQYF
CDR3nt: TGTGCCAGCAGCGTAGCTCCCGGGGTGGACGAGCAGTACTTC

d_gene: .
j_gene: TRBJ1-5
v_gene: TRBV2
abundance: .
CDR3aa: CASSADTPVLPQHF
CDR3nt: TGTGCCAGCAGCGCCGACACACCAGTCCTGCCCCAGCATTTT

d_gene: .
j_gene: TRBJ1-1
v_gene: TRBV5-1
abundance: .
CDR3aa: CASAVSSRGGSEAFF
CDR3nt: TGCGCCAGCGCTGTCTCTTCCCGTGGGGGCTCTGAAGCTTTCTTT

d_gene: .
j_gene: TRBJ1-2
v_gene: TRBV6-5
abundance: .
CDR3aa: CASSSSRLDRMYGYTF
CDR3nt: TGTGCCAGCAGTTCCTCCCGCCTTGACAGGATGTATGGCTACACCTTC

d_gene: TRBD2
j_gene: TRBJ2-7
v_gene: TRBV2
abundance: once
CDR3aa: CASSASWGGAYEQYF
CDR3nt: TGTGCCAGCAGTGCCAGCTGGGGGGGGGCCTACGAGCAGTACTTC

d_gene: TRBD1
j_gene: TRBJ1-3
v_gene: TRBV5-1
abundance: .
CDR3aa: CASSADRGISGNTIYF
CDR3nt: TGCGCCAGCAGCGCGGACAGGGGGATCTCTGGAAACACCATATATTTT

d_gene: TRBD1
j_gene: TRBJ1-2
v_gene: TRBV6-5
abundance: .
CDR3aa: CASSYLPGQANYGYTF
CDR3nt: TGTGCCAGCAGTTACCTTCCCGGACAGGCAAACTATGGCTACACCTTC

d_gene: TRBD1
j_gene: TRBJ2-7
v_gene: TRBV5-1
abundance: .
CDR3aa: CASSSALQGIPYEQYF
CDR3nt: TGCGCCAGCAGCTCCGCTCTACAGGGGATTCCCTACGAGCAGTACTTC

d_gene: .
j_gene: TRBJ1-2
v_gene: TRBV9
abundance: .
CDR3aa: CASSVATNYGYTF
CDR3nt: TGTGCCAGCAGCGTAGCCACTAACTATGGCTACACCTTC

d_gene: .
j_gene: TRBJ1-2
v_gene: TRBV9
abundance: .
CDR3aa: CASSVEIGGNYGYTF
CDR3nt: TGTGCCAGCAGCGTAGAAATAGGAGGAAACTATGGCTACACCTTC

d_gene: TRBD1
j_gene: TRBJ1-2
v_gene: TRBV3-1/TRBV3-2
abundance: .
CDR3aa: CAVRTGGLGYTF
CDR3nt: TGTGCCGTAAGGACAGGGGGCCTTGGCTACACCTTC

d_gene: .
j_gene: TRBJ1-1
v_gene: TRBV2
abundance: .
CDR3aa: CASTAGGSTEAFF
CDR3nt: TGTGCCAGCACCGCGGGGGGGTCCACTGAAGCTTTCTTT

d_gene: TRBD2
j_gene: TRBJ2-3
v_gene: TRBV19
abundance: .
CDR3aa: CASSIPGLSTDTQYF
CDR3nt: TGTGCCAGTAGTATACCGGGACTAAGCACAGATACGCAGTATTTT

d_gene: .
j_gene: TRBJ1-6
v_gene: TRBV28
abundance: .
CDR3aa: CASSFRDPAGNSPLHF
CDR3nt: TGTGCCAGCAGTTTCCGGGACCCGGCGGGAAATTCACCCCTCCACTTT

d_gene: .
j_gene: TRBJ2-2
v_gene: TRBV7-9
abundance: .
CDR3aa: CASSDVRPNTGELFF
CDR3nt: TGTGCCAGCAGCGACGTGAGGCCGAACACCGGGGAGCTGTTTTTT

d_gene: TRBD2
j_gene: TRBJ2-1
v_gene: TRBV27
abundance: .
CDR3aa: CASSLLAGNEQFF
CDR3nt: TGTGCCAGCAGTTTACTAGCGGGGAATGAGCAGTTCTTC